Following are 10 T cell receptor beta chains from one sample sequenced in a study of T cells in women clearing cervical HPV infection. The data were produced by immunoSEQ multiplex PCR, yet TCRdb's version contains in-frame clones alone and is incomplete. This sample contains fewer than 40,000 clones. Sequenced: blood buffy coat. These receptor sequences come from a woman between 18 and 70 years old with a cervical HPV16 infection that either progressed to CIN3+ or cleared (not recorded which).

About this clone itself: From the germline J gene comes the end of the CDR3, since the read stops 3 residues before it. The gene calls are TRBV7-6 and TRBJ2-7, with TRBD2 matching over 7 bases. The CDR3 has 12 residues. The trim removed 8 bases at V and 0 bases at J, leaving 1 base unmatched. The germline V gene has CDR1 SGHVS and CDR2 FNYEAQ. The part of the CDR3 DNA that was read is TGTGCCAGCGGGGGGGACTCCTACGAG. It translates to CASGGDSYE. The full CDR3 sequence reads CASGGDSYEQYF.

In the case of this clone: The read gets to within 3 residues of the CDR3 end, and the germline J gene fills in the rest. The chain employs TRBV2 and TRBJ1-6, with TRBD1 matching over 7 bases. J was trimmed by 5 bases and V by 4 bases; bases with no gene match: 8. Germline V gives CDR1 SNHLY, CDR2 FYNNEI. This CDR3 contains 16 residues. CDR3 sequence reads: CASSARQGRDNSPLHF. The sequenced CDR3 bases are TGTGCCAGCAGTGCCCGACAGGGCAGGGATAATTCACCC.

Notes on this clone: The read falls 3 residues short of the CDR3 end, and the missing part is taken from the germline J gene. This sequence joins TRBV5-1 and TRBJ2-2; D could derive from TRBD1 or TRBD2 (5 bases each). V was pared by 4 bases and J by 5 bases, with 12 bases between. Germline V CDR1 and CDR2: SGHRS, YFSETQ. The CDR3 runs 14 residues. The chain's CDR3 is CASSPLEGTGELFF. The covered CDR3 bases are TGCGCCAGCAGCCCTCTCGAGGGGACCGGGGAG. Full variable domain (remainder filled in from reference TRBV5-1 and TRBJ2-2): KAGVTQTPRYLIKTRGQQVTLSCSPISGHRSVSWYQQTPGQGLQFLFEYFSETQRNKGNFPGRFSGRQFSNSRSEMNVSTLELGDSALYLCASSPLEGTGELFFGEGSRLTVL.

The covered CDR3 bases are TGTGCCAGCAGAGCAGTACAGGGGGTCGGCACTGAA. Translated: CASRAVQGVGTE. The full CDR3 sequence reads CASRAVQGVGTEAFF. The chain employs TRBV2 and TRBJ1-1, with 8 bases aligning to TRBD1. The CDR3 extends 3 residues past the end of the read, so its final part is completed from the germline J gene. This CDR3 comprises 15 residues. Germline V gene sequence: CDR1 SNHLY, CDR2 FYNNEI. The V gene end was trimmed by 6 bases and the J gene end by 4 bases; junction bases not matched to a gene: 10.

CDR3 amino acids: CASSRPTYGYTF. The part of the CDR3 DNA that was read is TGTGCCAGCAGCCGGCCGACTTATGGC. The V gene is TRBV9, the J gene TRBJ1-2; D gene uncertain. The read halts 3 residues ahead of the CDR3 end, with the missing end drawn from the germline J gene. The CDR3 spans 12 residues. The germline V gene has CDR1 SGDLS and CDR2 YYNGEE. Trimming pared 4 bases from V and 5 bases from J, leaving 9 bases between.

Details on this clone: The sequence runs out 3 residues before the end of the CDR3; the remainder is reconstructed from the germline J gene. This sequence joins TRBV20-1 and TRBJ1-2; D is uncertain. CDR1 and CDR2 (germline): DFQATT, SNEGSKA (reference sequence). V was shortened by 3 bases and J by 6 bases, with 11 bases between the two germline ends. The CDR3 has 12 amino acids. CDR3 DNA, as far as it was read: TGCAGTGCTAGGAAGAAGGCAGATGGC. Translation gives CSARKKADG. The full CDR3 sequence reads CSARKKADGYTF.

CDR3 DNA, as far as it was read: TGTGCCAGCAGCGCCTCAGGGGAGGGGGTCGAG. Its translation: CASSASGEGVE. The entire CDR3 protein is CASSASGEGVEQYF. J is TRBJ2-7 and V is TRBV9; tentatively, D is TRBD2 (7 bases). The read is 3 residues too short to cover the CDR3 end, so that end is filled in from the germline J gene. V shed 3 bases and J shed 6 bases, with 16 bases lying between them. In germline, CDR1 is SGDLS, CDR2 YYNGEE. The CDR3 consists of 14 residues.

The chain's CDR3 is CASRGQFNTEAFF. The sequenced CDR3 bases are TGTGCCAGCAGAGGACAGTTCAACACTGAA. The V call is TRBV2, the J call TRBJ1-1, with a possible D match to TRBD1 (6 bases). The DNA ends 3 residues before the CDR3 does, and the rest of the CDR3 is filled in from the germline J gene. The CDR3 covers 13 residues. V was pared by 6 bases and J by 2 bases, with 10 bases between. From germline, CDR1 is SNHLY and CDR2 FYNNEI. Together with reference TRBV2 and TRBJ1-1, the CDR3 gives the full variable domain: EPEVTQTPSHQVTQMGQEVILRCVPISNHLYFYWYRQILGQKVEFLVSFYNNEISEKSEIFDDQFSVERPDGSNFTLKIRSTKLEDSAMYFCASRGQFNTEAFFGQGTRLTVV.

With regard to this clone: The CDR3 end falls 3 residues outside the read, so it is completed with the germline J gene. This sample also contains other DNA sequences that code for the same CDR3. The J gene is TRBJ2-3, the V gene TRBV6-4, with 12 bases that match TRBD2. With 6 bases clipped from V and 3 bases from J, the junction kept 4 bases outside the gene matches. This CDR3 contains 15 residues. CDR1 is MRHNA, CDR2 SNTAGT, per germline. The CDR3 bases that were read are TGTGCCAGCAGCTTGACTAGCGGGGGAACAGATACG. Translating gives CASSLTSGGTDT. From start to end, the CDR3 is CASSLTSGGTDTQYF.

Note on this clone: The CDR3 goes on 3 residues after the read ends, and that part is filled in from the germline J gene. The V and J genes are TRBV20-1 and TRBJ2-5, with TRBD2 matching 13 bases. Germline V gene data show CDR1 as DFQATT and CDR2 as SNEGSKA (reference sequence). The CDR3 length is 17 residues. V lost 2 bases to trimming and J lost 4 bases; unmatched junction nucleotides: 10. This CDR3 reads CSARYTGLAGPGETQYF. Incomplete CDR3 DNA: TGCAGTGCTAGATACACGGGACTAGCGGGGCCCGGAGAGACC.